These 28 T cell receptor beta chains came from one sample sequenced in a study of blood T cell repertoires in COVID-19. Produced via immunoSEQ multiplex PCR; TCRdb's table is partial and in-frame only. The repertoire holds roughly 99,000 clones, with approximately 79% as singletons. Sequences were obtained from peripheral blood. All receptors come from an elderly woman with active or convalescent COVID-19.

The rearrangement uses TRBV7-9 and TRBJ1-4; tentatively, D is TRBD1 (6 bases). Germline CDR1 reads SEHNR; CDR2 reads FQNEAQ (reference sequence). With 1 base removed from V and 7 bases from J, the gap between germline ends came to 13 bases. The CDR3 spans 15 residues. CDR3: CASSLEGERAEKLFF. In DNA, the CDR3 is TGTGCCAGCAGCTTAGAGGGGGAACGAGCTGAAAAACTGTTTTTT.

The genes are TRBV28 and TRBJ1-4, with 11 bases that match TRBD1. Germline CDR1 and CDR2: MDHEN and SYDVKM. CDR3 length equals 15 residues. Germline trimming cut 5 bases from V and 8 bases from J; bases unmatched to any gene: 7. The DNA for the CDR3 is TGTGCCAGCAGTAAAGGGGGACAGGGGGGCGAAAAACTGTTTTTT. Translated: CASSKGGQGGEKLFF.

J is TRBJ2-7 and V is TRBV6-5; TRBD2 matches 11 bases. V trimming: 2 bases; J trimming: 5 bases; junction bases outside the gene matches: 2. Germline CDR1 reads MNHEY; CDR2 reads SVGAGI. The CDR3 spans 14 residues. DNA of the CDR3: TGTGCCAGCAGTTACCCGGGACTAGCGGACGAGCAGTACTTC. Translated, it gives CASSYPGLADEQYF.

The chain couples TRBV10-3 to TRBJ2-1, with 9 bases lining up with TRBD2. V shed 4 bases, J shed 10 bases, and the junction held 14 bases outside the gene matches. CDR1 and CDR2 (germline): ENHRY, SYGVKD. This CDR3 region has 16 residues. The CDR3: CAISGLAETLKLEQFF. The DNA of the CDR3 is TGTGCCATCAGTGGACTAGCGGAGACGCTTAAGTTGGAGCAGTTCTTC.

This clone was detected only once. This rearrangement joins TRBV29-1 to TRBJ1-2, with 12 nucleotides matching TRBD1. Germline CDR1 SQVTM, CDR2 ANQGSEA. The CDR3 has 14 amino acids. The V segment lost 4 bases and the J segment 8 bases; nucleotides outside the gene matches: 8. The CDR3 loop reads CSVAPGTGGAGYTF. The CDR3, as DNA: TGCAGCGTTGCACCAGGGACAGGGGGCGCGGGCTACACCTTC. The variable domain in full, with the rest retrieved from reference TRBV29-1 and TRBJ1-2, is SAVISQKPSRDICQRGTSLTIQCQVDSQVTMMFWYRQQPGQSLTLIATANQGSEATYESGFVIDKFPISRPNLTFSTLTVSNMSPEDSSIYLCSVAPGTGGAGYTFGSGTRLTVV.

This clone has only one observation. CDR3 nucleotide sequence: TGTGCCAGCGCGACAGGGGGCGCCGGCTATGGCTACACCTTC. Translated, it gives CASATGGAGYGYTF. V and J are TRBV18 and TRBJ1-2; 10 bases match TRBD1. Germline V CDR1 and CDR2: KGHSH, LQKENI. The CDR3 loop spans 14 amino acids. V lost 8 bases and J lost 4; bases outside the gene matches: 7. The full variable domain, in which reference TRBV18 and TRBJ1-2 provide the parts outside the CDR3, is NAGVMQNPRHLVRRRGQEARLRCSPMKGHSHVYWYRQLPEEGLKFMVYLQKENIIDESGMPKERFSAEFPKEGPSILRIQQVVRGDSAAYFCASATGGAGYGYTFGSGTRLTVV.

The rearrangement uses TRBV10-3 and TRBJ2-1, with 15 positions matching TRBD2. CDR3 size: 17 residues. Germline V gives CDR1 ENHRY, CDR2 SYGVKD. J gave up 0 bases and V 4 bases, and 1 base lay outside the gene matches. The CDR3 is CAISGTSGRASYNEQFF. The CDR3 DNA follows: TGTGCCATCAGTGGGACTAGCGGGAGGGCCTCCTACAATGAGCAGTTCTTC.

This clone was picked up a small number of times. This chain joins TRBV28 and TRBJ2-7, with 7 nucleotides matching TRBD1. Trimming at V came to 5 bases and at J to 0 bases, leaving 10 bases not matched to a gene. Germline CDR1 MDHEN, CDR2 SYDVKM. The length of the CDR3 is 16 residues. The CDR3 protein is CASSPHRGRSSYEQYF. In nucleotides, the CDR3 is TGTGCCAGCAGTCCCCACAGGGGCCGGAGCTCCTACGAGCAGTACTTC.

This chain joins TRBV28 and TRBJ2-7, with 11 bases lining up with TRBD1. From germline, CDR1 is MDHEN and CDR2 SYDVKM. The junction had 3 bases not matched to a gene; V was cut back by 2 bases and J by 3 bases. There are 15 residues in the CDR3. The CDR3 sequence is CASSLPGQGDYEQYF. The CDR3 DNA is TGTGCCAGCAGTTTACCGGGACAGGGGGACTACGAGCAGTACTTC.

The V and J genes are TRBV20-1 and TRBJ2-7; 8 bases line up with TRBD2. Losses at the gene ends were 3 bases for V and 6 bases for J; bases not matched to a gene: 7. The CDR3 covers 13 residues. Germline CDR1 and CDR2: DFQATT and SNEGSKA (reference sequence). As DNA, the CDR3 is TGCAGTGCTAGTCCCGGGAGGGCTGGCGAGCAGTACTTC. Its protein is CSASPGRAGEQYF.

About this clone: Other DNA sequences in the same sample also yield this CDR3. The rearrangement uses TRBV5-4 and TRBJ2-5; no clear D gene. CDR1 and CDR2 (germline): SGHNT, YYREEE (reference sequence). The V gene lost 0 bases and the J gene lost 5 bases, with 5 bases spanning the gap. This CDR3 has 12 amino acids. The CDR3 is CASSLGRETQYF. The DNA for the CDR3 is TGTGCCAGCAGCTTGGGTCGGGAGACCCAGTACTTC.

This clone was picked up one time. The CDR3 loop is CASSVDSSLNIQYF. CDR3 coding DNA: TGTGCCAGCAGCGTAGACAGTTCCCTAAACATTCAGTACTTC. The rearrangement joins TRBV9 to TRBJ2-4, with D hard to call. The CDR3 extends over 14 amino acids. V gave up 0 bases and J gave up 6 bases, with 10 bases separating them. From germline, CDR1 is SGDLS and CDR2 YYNGEE.

The rearrangement links TRBV5-1 to TRBJ2-2, with D perhaps matching TRBD1 (6 bases). This CDR3 has 15 residues. Germline assignment: CDR1 SGHRS and CDR2 YFSETQ. Trimming removed 4 bases at V and 6 bases at J, with 16 bases between. This CDR3 reads CASSGGTEVSGELFF. In DNA, the CDR3 is TGCGCCAGCAGCGGGGGCACGGAAGTGTCCGGGGAGCTGTTTTTT.

The rearrangement links TRBV6-2 or TRBV6-3 to TRBJ2-7, with 7 bases matching TRBD1. The CDR3 runs to 14 residues. Germline V lookup: CDR1 MNHEY, CDR2 SVGEGT. V shed 2 bases, J shed 3 bases, and the junction held 4 bases outside the gene matches. In DNA, the CDR3 is TGTGCCAGCAGTTACCCCGGGACAGTCTACGAGCAGTACTTC. This translates into CASSYPGTVYEQYF.

V and J are TRBV6-5 and TRBJ1-2; D is unresolved. V gave up 6 bases and J gave up 8 bases, with 19 bases separating them. The CDR3 length is 14 residues. Germline lookup yields CDR1 MNHEY and CDR2 SVGAGI. CDR3 residues: CASSLEGSAGGYTF. CDR3 bases: TGTGCCAGCAGCCTAGAAGGCTCCGCTGGGGGCTACACCTTC.

This clone was observed a few times. The J gene is TRBJ2-3, the V gene TRBV6-2 or TRBV6-3, with 9 nucleotides matching TRBD2. In germline, CDR1 is MNHEY, CDR2 SVGEGT. The CDR3 loop spans 17 amino acids. V shed 2 bases and J 0 bases; nucleotides not matched to a gene: 6. The CDR3 loop is CASSYRLAGGSTDTQYF. CDR3 DNA: TGTGCCAGCAGTTACCGCCTTGCGGGAGGGAGCACAGATACGCAGTATTTT.

This rearrangement joins TRBV25-1 to TRBJ1-1; TRBD1 aligns across 8 bases. This CDR3 has 14 amino acids. The germline gives CDR1 MGHDK, CDR2 SYGVNS. The V and J ends lost 5 bases and 2 bases, in that order; junction bases with no gene match: 4. CDR3 coding DNA: TGTGCCAGCAGTTATGGACAGGGAAACACTGAAGCTTTCTTT. As protein: CASSYGQGNTEAFF.

This clone has a handful of counts. The chain carries TRBV5-1 and TRBJ2-1, with a possible D match to TRBD1 (5 bases). Germline CDR1 reads SGHRS; CDR2 reads YFSETQ. Between the trimmed V and J ends, which lost 3 bases and 8 bases, there was a span of 9 bases. The CDR3 sequence is 12 residues long. As DNA, the CDR3 is TGCGCCAGCAGCTGGGGCCGGGATGAGCAGTTCTTC. This sequence encodes CASSWGRDEQFF.

The V gene is TRBV11-2, the J gene TRBJ2-1, with 11 bases lining up with TRBD2. Germline CDR1 and CDR2: SGHAT and FQNNGV. V lost 6 bases to trimming and J lost 2 bases; unmatched junction nucleotides: 9. The CDR3 loop spans 17 amino acids. CDR3 coding DNA: TGTGCCAGCAGTACGGGTAGCGGGAGGGCCGCCTACAATGAGCAGTTCTTC. This encodes CASSTGSGRAAYNEQFF.

The V call is TRBV9, the J call TRBJ2-7; maybe TRBD1 (6 bases). This CDR3 region has 15 residues. In germline, CDR1 is SGDLS, CDR2 YYNGEE. The V gene lost 1 base and the J gene lost 2 bases, with 13 bases spanning the gap. CDR3 coding DNA: TGTGCCAGCAGCGTATTGTTGGGGACAACCTACGAGCAGTACTTC. Translation gives CASSVLLGTTYEQYF.

The rearrangement uses TRBV5-1 and TRBJ2-3, with 11 bases lining up with TRBD2. V was pared by 4 bases and J by 4 bases, with 11 bases of the junction left unmatched. CDR3 size: 17 residues. In germline, CDR1 is SGHRS, CDR2 YFSETQ. CDR3 sequence: CASSPGTSGSNADTQYF. In DNA form, the CDR3 reads TGCGCCAGCAGCCCCGGCACTAGCGGGAGTAACGCAGATACGCAGTATTTT. The variable domain in full, completed from reference TRBV5-1 and TRBJ2-3, reads KAGVTQTPRYLIKTRGQQVTLSCSPISGHRSVSWYQQTPGQGLQFLFEYFSETQRNKGNFPGRFSGRQFSNSRSEMNVSTLELGDSALYLCASSPGTSGSNADTQYFGPGTRLTVL.

This chain uses TRBV28 with TRBJ1-3; TRBD1 matches 7 bases. Trimming took 5 bases from V and 1 from J; bases not matched to a gene: 5. The CDR3 is made up of 15 amino acids. Per germline, CDR1 MDHEN and CDR2 SYDVKM. Here the CDR3 reads CASSATGQSGNTIYF. The DNA for the CDR3 is TGTGCCAGCAGTGCGACAGGGCAGTCTGGAAACACCATATATTTT.

The chain uses TRBV28 and TRBJ1-4, with 9 positions matching TRBD1. The CDR3 runs to 17 residues. Germline V gene data show CDR1 as MDHEN and CDR2 as SYDVKM. The J segment lost 4 bases and the V segment lost 6 bases, leaving 12 bases of the junction unmatched. The DNA of the CDR3 is TGTGCCAGCAGACTACTTAGGACAGGGGCGGTTAATGAAAAACTGTTTTTT. Translated: CASRLLRTGAVNEKLFF.

The chain uses TRBV19 and TRBJ2-1, with TRBD2 matching over 8 bases. V shed 3 bases, J shed 4 bases, and the junction held 5 bases outside the gene matches. This CDR3 has 15 residues. CDR1 and CDR2 (germline): LNHDA, SQIVND (reference sequence). CDR3 in amino acids: CASSITSGQYNEQFF. CDR3 bases: TGTGCCAGTAGTATTACTAGCGGCCAATACAATGAGCAGTTCTTC.

V usage is TRBV28 and J usage is TRBJ1-2, with 8 nucleotides matching TRBD1. Trimming took 4 bases from V and 8 from J; bases not matched to a gene: 12. Germline-derived CDR1 and CDR2 are MDHEN and SYDVKM. CDR3 length equals 15 residues. CDR3 sequence: CASSSGTGLFRGYTF. The CDR3 DNA reads TGTGCCAGCAGTTCCGGGACAGGTTTATTTCGGGGCTACACCTTC.

V and J are TRBV11-3 and TRBJ2-1; TRBD2 matches at 11 bases. CDR3 length equals 16 residues. The ends lost 5 bases at V and 7 bases at J; junction bases unmatched: 10. Looked up from germline, CDR1 is SGHNT and CDR2 is YENEEA. CDR3 coding DNA: TGTGCCAGCAGCCCCGGTTTAGCGGGAGGGCGTAATGAGCAGTTCTTC. Protein: CASSPGLAGGRNEQFF.

This chain links TRBV7-2 with TRBJ2-3; 8 bases align to TRBD2. This CDR3 comprises 14 residues. Germline values: CDR1 SGHTA, CDR2 FQGNSA. Trimming took 5 bases from V and 6 from J; bases not matched to a gene: 7. The CDR3 protein is CASSPAGGVDTQYF. The CDR3 DNA reads TGTGCCAGCAGCCCAGCCGGGGGGGTGGATACGCAGTATTTT.

The J gene is TRBJ1-2, the V gene TRBV7-2; TRBD1 aligns across 9 bases. J gave up 5 bases and V 4 bases, and 8 bases lay outside the gene matches. The CDR3 consists of 15 residues. Germline loops: CDR1 SGHTA, CDR2 FQGNSA. The DNA of the CDR3 is TGTGCCAGCAGCTCTCCGGGACAGGGAAGATATGGCTACACCTTC. This encodes CASSSPGQGRYGYTF. The full variable domain, rest sourced from reference TRBV7-2 and TRBJ1-2, is GAGVSQSPSNKVTEKGKDVELRCDPISGHTALYWYRQSLGQGLEFLIYFQGNSAPDKSGLPSDRFSAERTGGSVSTLTIQRTQQEDSAVYLCASSSPGQGRYGYTFGSGTRLTVV.